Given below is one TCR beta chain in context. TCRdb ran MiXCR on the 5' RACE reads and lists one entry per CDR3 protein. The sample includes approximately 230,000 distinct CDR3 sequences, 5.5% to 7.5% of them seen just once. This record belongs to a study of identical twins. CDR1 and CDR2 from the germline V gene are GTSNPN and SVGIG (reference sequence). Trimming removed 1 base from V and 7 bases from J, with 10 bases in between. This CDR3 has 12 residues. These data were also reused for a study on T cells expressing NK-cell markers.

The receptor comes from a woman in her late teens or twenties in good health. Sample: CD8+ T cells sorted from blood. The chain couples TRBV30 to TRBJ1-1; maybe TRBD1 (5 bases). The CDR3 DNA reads TGTGCCTGGAGTGCAACAGGTGTTGAAGCTTTCTTT. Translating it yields CAWSATGVEAFF.